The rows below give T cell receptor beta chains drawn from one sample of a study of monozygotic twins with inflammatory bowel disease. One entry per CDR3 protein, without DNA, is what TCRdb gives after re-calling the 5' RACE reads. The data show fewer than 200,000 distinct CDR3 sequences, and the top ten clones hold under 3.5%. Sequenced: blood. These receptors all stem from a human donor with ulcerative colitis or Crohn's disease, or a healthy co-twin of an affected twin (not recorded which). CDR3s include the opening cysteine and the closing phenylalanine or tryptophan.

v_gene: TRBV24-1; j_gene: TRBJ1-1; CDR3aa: CATSADRGLVTEAFF
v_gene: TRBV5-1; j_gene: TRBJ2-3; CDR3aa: CASSFKGSSTDTQYF
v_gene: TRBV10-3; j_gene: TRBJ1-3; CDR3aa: CAIKNPGKSGNTIYF
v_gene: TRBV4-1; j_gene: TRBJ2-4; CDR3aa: CASSQGRATGVKNIQYF
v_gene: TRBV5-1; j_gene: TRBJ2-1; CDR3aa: CASSLGTSGSGWGPFKEQFF
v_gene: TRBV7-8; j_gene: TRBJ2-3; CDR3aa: CASSLALDGTDTDTQYF
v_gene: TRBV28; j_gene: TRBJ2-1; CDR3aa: CASRYSGTRFLNDEQFF
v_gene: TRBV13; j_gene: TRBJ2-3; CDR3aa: CASGGGPRGTDTQYF
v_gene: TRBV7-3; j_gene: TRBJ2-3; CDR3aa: CASTGNGLPGDTQYF
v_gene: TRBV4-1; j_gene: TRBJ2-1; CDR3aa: CASSQEATRGIEQFF
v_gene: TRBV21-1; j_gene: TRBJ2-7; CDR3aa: CASSKARASGRKYF
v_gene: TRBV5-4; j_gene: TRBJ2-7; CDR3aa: CASSSPPSPHEQYF
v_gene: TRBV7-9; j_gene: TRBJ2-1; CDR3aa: CASSFRLASFYNEQFF
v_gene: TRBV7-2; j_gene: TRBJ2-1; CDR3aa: CASSPHGTSGTEQFF
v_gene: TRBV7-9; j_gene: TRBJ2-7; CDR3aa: CASSVAESGEQYF
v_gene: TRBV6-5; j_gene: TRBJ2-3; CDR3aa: CASSYAGTGASTDTHYF
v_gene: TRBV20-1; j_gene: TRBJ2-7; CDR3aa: CSARDLRGSLEQYF
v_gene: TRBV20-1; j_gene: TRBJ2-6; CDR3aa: CSVSRVYLGRANVLTF
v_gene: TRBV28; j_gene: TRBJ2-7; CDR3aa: CASSFAGRVYEQYF
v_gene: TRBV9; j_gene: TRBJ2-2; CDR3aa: CASSVEVAGGPSTGELFF
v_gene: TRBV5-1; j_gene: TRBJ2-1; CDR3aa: CASSPYNSEQFF
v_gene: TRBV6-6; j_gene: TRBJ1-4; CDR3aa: CASSYTVEKLFF